This T cell receptor (beta chain) was recovered during a study of T cell responses to AZD1222 COVID-19 vaccine. Study-level results: All repertoire sampling was performed exclusively after the peak T cell response. Spike-specific TCR breadth and depth both grew after two AZD1222 doses. Donors skewed white British and female; clonal diversity was possibly underestimated.

Only in-frame clones appear in the TCRdb table, and some are missing; sequencing was by immunoSEQ multiplex PCR. The sample records 150,000 or so clones, 85% to 95% being singletons. Notes on this clone: Its target is unknown.

The CDR3 length is 13 residues. Germline assignment: CDR1 WSHSY and CDR2 SAAADI. With 6 bases removed from V and 2 bases from J, the gap between germline ends came to 10 bases. The chain uses TRBV10-2 and TRBJ1-1; D unresolved. The sequence came from an adult in good health. This specimen was peripheral blood, taken on day 0 of AZD1222 vaccination. DNA of the CDR3: TGCGCCAGCAGCGAGGGTTATAACACTGAAGCTTTCTTT. This sequence encodes CASSEGYNTEAFF.